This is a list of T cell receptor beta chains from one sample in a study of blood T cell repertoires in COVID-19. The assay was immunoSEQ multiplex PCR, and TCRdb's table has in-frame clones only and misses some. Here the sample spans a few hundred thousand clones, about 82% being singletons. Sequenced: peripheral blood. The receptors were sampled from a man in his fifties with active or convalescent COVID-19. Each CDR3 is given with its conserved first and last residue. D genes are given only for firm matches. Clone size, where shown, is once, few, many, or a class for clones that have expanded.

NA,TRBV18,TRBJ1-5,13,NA,CASSRGQNQPQHF,TGTGCCAGCTCCCGCGGACAGAATCAGCCCCAGCATTTT
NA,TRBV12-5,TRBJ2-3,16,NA,CASGLGPLERTDTQYF,TGTGCTAGTGGTTTGGGACCCCTCGAGCGGACAGATACGCAGTATTTT
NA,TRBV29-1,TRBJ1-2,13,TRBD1,CSVDATGGYGYTF,TGCAGCGTTGACGCGACAGGGGGCTATGGCTACACCTTC
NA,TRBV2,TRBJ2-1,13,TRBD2,CASGRANYNEQFF,TGTGCCAGCGGGAGGGCCAACTACAATGAGCAGTTCTTC
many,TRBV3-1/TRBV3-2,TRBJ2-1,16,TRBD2,CASSQARTSGKGQQFF,TGTGCCAGCAGCCAAGCCCGGACTAGCGGGAAAGGGCAGCAGTTCTTC
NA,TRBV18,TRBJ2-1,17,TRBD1,CASSPPAGQGKPNEQFF,TGTGCCAGCTCACCACCGGCGGGACAGGGAAAACCCAATGAGCAGTTCTTC
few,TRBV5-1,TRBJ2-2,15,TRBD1,CASSLRQGSTGELFF,TGCGCCAGCAGCTTGCGACAGGGTTCCACCGGGGAGCTGTTTTTT
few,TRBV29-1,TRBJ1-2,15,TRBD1,CSVEGRTGGGYGYTF,TGCAGCGTCGAGGGTAGGACAGGGGGTGGCTATGGCTACACCTTC
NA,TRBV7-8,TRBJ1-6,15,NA,CASSSRTGNNSPLHF,TGTGCCAGCAGCTCAAGGACGGGAAATAATTCACCCCTCCACTTT
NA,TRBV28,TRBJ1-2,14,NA,CAGGTGGVNYGYTF,TGTGCCGGGGGGACGGGGGGCGTGAACTATGGCTACACCTTC
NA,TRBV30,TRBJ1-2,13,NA,CAWSVMAGDGYTF,TGTGCCTGGAGTGTGATGGCAGGGGATGGCTACACCTTC
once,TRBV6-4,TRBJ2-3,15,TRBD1,CASSDSRQGADTQYF,TGTGCCAGCAGTGACTCGAGGCAGGGGGCAGATACGCAGTATTTT
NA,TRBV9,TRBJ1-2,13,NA,CASSADNPYGYTF,TGTGCCAGCAGCGCCGACAACCCCTATGGCTACACCTTC
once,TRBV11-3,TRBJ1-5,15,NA,CASSLGRDPGGPQHF,TGTGCCAGCAGCTTAGGCAGGGACCCTGGGGGCCCCCAGCATTTT
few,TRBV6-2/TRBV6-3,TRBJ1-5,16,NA,CASSYTLRGKNQPQHF,TGTGCCAGCAGTTACACCCTGAGAGGAAAAAATCAGCCCCAGCATTTT
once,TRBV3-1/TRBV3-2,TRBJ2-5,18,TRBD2,CASSQDLGPSGSVQTQYF,TGTGCCAGCAGCCAAGATCTGGGGCCTAGCGGGAGTGTCCAGACCCAGTACTTC
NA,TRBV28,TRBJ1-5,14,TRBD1,CASSWGQSNQPQHF,TGTGCCAGCAGTTGGGGACAGTCCAATCAGCCCCAGCATTTT
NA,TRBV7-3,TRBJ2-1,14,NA,CACAWREFYNEQFF,TGTGCCTGCGCTTGGAGGGAGTTTTACAATGAGCAGTTCTTC
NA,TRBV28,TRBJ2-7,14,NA,CASSLKTGTYEQYF,TGTGCCAGCAGTTTGAAGACAGGCACCTACGAGCAGTACTTC
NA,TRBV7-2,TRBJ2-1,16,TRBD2,CASSSHRGGVAVEQFF,TGTGCCAGCAGCTCCCACCGGGGGGGAGTAGCGGTTGAGCAGTTCTTC
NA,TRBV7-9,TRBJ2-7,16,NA,CASSLVPDRLSYEQYF,TGTGCCAGCAGCTTAGTGCCCGACAGGCTTAGCTACGAGCAGTACTTC
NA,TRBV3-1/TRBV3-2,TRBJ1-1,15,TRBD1,CASSERTGRNTEAFF,TGTGCCAGCAGCGAGCGGACAGGGCGGAACACTGAAGCTTTCTTT
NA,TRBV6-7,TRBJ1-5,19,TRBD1,CASSRSGTGRNTSNQPQHF,TGTGCCAGCAGTCGGTCTGGGACAGGCCGGAATACATCAAATCAGCCCCAGCATTTT
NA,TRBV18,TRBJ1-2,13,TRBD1,CASSRTGGRGYTF,TGTGCCAGCTCAAGGACAGGGGGCCGTGGCTACACCTTC
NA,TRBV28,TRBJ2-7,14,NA,CASSLLGVTYEQYF,TGTGCCAGCAGTCTCCTAGGAGTCACCTACGAGCAGTACTTC
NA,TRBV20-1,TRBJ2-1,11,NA,CSASSGGPNFF,TGCAGTGCTAGCAGTGGAGGGCCGAATTTCTTC
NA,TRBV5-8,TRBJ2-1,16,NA,CASSRRTYGNYNEQFF,TGTGCCAGCAGCAGGCGAACCTACGGGAATTACAATGAGCAGTTCTTC
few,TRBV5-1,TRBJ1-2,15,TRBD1,CASSLEGQTNYGYTF,TGCGCCAGCAGCTTGGAGGGACAGACTAACTATGGCTACACCTTC
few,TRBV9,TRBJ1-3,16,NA,CASSVKDRSSGNTIYF,TGTGCCAGCAGCGTTAAAGACAGGAGCTCTGGAAACACCATATATTTT
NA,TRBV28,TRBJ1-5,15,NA,CASSLANREGQPQHF,TGTGCCAGCAGTCTCGCGAACCGGGAGGGACAGCCCCAGCATTTT
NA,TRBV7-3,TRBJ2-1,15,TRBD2,CASSPGTSGYNEQFF,TGTGCCAGCAGCCCCGGGACTAGCGGCTACAATGAGCAGTTCTTC
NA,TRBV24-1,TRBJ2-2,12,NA,CATSGGPGELFF,TGTGCCACCAGTGGTGGGCCCGGGGAGCTGTTTTTT
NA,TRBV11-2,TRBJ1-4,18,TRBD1,CASRSPGQGRGHREKLFF,TGTGCCAGCAGATCTCCGGGACAGGGACGGGGTCATAGAGAAAAACTGTTTTTT
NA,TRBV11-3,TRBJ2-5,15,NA,CASSLGVQGIETQYF,TGTGCCAGCAGCTTAGGTGTACAGGGTATAGAGACCCAGTACTTC
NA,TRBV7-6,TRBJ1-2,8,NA,CASSPYTF,TGTGCCAGCAGCCCGTACACCTTC
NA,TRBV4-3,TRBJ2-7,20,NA,CASSQDSTIGTPEGTYEQYF,TGCGCCAGCAGCCAAGATAGTACGATCGGTACACCGGAGGGAACCTACGAGCAGTACTTC
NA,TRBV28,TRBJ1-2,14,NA,CASSLMGRGYGYTF,TGTGCCAGCAGTTTAATGGGTAGAGGCTATGGCTACACCTTC
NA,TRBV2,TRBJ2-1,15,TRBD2,CASRLAGVGYNEQFF,TGTGCCAGCAGATTAGCGGGAGTAGGGTACAATGAGCAGTTCTTC
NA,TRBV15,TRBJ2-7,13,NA,CATSTQISYEQYF,TGTGCCACCAGCACACAGATTTCCTACGAGCAGTACTTC
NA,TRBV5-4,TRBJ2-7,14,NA,CASSSGGRAYEQYF,TGTGCCAGCAGCTCCGGTGGTCGGGCCTACGAGCAGTACTTC
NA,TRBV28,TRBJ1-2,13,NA,CASSSGQSLGYTF,TGTGCCAGCAGTTCCGGACAGTCTCTGGGCTACACCTTC
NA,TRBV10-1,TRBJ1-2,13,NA,CASSEARNYGYTF,TGCGCCAGCAGTGAGGCCAGGAACTATGGCTACACCTTC
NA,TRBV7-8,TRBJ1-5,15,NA,CASSLGRVSNQPQHF,TGTGCCAGCAGCTTGGGGAGGGTCAGCAATCAGCCCCAGCATTTT
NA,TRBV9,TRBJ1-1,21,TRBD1,CASSAQAEIPTGSQLNTEAFF,TGTGCCAGCAGCGCTCAAGCCGAGATTCCGACAGGGAGCCAATTGAACACTGAAGCTTTCTTT
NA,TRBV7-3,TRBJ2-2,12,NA,CANRDTTGELFF,TGTGCCAACCGGGACACCACCGGGGAGCTGTTTTTT
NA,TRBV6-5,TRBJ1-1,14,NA,CASSYFKRTSEAFF,TGTGCCAGCAGTTACTTTAAGAGGACATCTGAAGCTTTCTTT
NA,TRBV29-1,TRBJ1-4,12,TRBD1,CSVGTGDEKLFF,TGCAGCGTTGGGACAGGGGATGAAAAACTGTTTTTT
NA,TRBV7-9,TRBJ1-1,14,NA,CASSPRGKNTEAFF,TGTGCCAGCAGCCCCCGAGGGAAGAACACTGAAGCTTTCTTT
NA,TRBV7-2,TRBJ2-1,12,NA,CASDENFREQFF,TGTGCCAGCGACGAAAACTTCAGGGAGCAGTTCTTC
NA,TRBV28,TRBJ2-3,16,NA,CASRNTRTGKADTQYF,TGTGCCAGCAGAAATACGAGAACGGGAAAGGCAGATACGCAGTATTTT
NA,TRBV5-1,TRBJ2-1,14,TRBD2,CASSLALAGNEQFF,TGCGCCAGCAGCTTGGCACTAGCGGGCAATGAGCAGTTCTTC
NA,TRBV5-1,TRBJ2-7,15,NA,CASSLGGAEAYEQYF,TGCGCCAGCAGCTTGGGCGGGGCAGAGGCCTACGAGCAGTACTTC
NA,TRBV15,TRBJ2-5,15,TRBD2,CATSPNPSGQETQYF,TGTGCCACCAGCCCGAACCCTAGCGGGCAAGAGACCCAGTACTTC
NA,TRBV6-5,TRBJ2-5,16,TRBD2,CASSYSSASGSETQYF,TGTGCCAGCAGTTACTCGAGTGCTAGCGGGAGCGAGACCCAGTACTTC
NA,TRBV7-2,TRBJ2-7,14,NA,CASSLARGAHEQYF,TGTGCCAGCAGCTTAGCTAGAGGAGCTCACGAGCAGTACTTC
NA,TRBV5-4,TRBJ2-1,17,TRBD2,CASSLAASGHLGNEQFF,TGTGCCAGCAGCTTGGCGGCTAGCGGGCACCTCGGCAATGAGCAGTTCTTC
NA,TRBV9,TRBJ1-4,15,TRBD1,CASSPAGQLNEKLFF,TGTGCCAGCAGCCCGGCGGGACAGCTTAATGAAAAACTGTTTTTT
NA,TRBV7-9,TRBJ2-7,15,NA,CASSLAVVESDEQYF,TGTGCCAGCAGCTTAGCGGTTGTGGAGTCAGACGAGCAGTACTTC
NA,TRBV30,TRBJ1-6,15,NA,CAWSVGFGGDSPLHF,TGTGCCTGGAGTGTAGGGTTCGGGGGAGATTCACCCCTCCACTTT